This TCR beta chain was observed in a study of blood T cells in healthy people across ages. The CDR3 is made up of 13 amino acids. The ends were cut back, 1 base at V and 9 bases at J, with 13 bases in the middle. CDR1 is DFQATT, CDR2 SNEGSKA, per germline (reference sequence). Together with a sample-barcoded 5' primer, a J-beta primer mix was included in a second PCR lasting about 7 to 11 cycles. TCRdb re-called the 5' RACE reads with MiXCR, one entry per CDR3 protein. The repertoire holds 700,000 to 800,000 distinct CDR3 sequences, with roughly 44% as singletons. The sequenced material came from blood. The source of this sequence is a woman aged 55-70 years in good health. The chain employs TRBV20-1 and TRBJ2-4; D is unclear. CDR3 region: CSARGFQEVIQYF. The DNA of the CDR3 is TGCAGTGCTAGAGGTTTCCAAGAGGTCATTCAGTACTTC.